What follows is one T cell receptor beta chain and its context. Its antigen is unidentified. The V and J ends lost 3 bases and 10 bases respectively, with 19 bases between them. CDR3 length: 15 residues. The germline V gene has CDR1 LNHNV and CDR2 YYDKDF (reference sequence). Repertoires were generated with immunoSEQ multiplex PCR, while TCRdb's copy carries only in-frame clones and drops some. Found here are 60,000 to 85,000 clones, around 86% of them singletons; the top ten hold around 0.85%. This record comes from a study of radiotherapy plus CTLA-4 blockade in lung cancer. Study-wide points: Alongside interferon-beta, early blood T cell clone dynamics were reportedly the best predictor of response.

The origin of this receptor is a human donor with non-small cell lung cancer who had stable disease on radiotherapy plus ipilimumab. The chain combines TRBV15 with TRBJ1-5; D is perhaps TRBD1 (6 bases). The sample consisted of peripheral blood, taken from a patient treated with radiotherapy plus ipilimumab. In DNA form, the CDR3 reads TGTGCCACCAGCAGCCGGGGGGCCGGGCTCGGACCCCAGCATTTT. Amino acid sequence: CATSSRGAGLGPQHF.